This T cell receptor beta chain was obtained from a study of cytomegalovirus exposure and HLA in healthy donors. Study-level results: The classifier, whose performance was assessed in both the original and validation cohorts, reportedly diagnosed cytomegalovirus status with high specificity and sensitivity.

13 Jbeta primers and 60 Vbeta primers were used for the PCR. Method: immunoSEQ multiplex PCR; TCRdb's copy keeps in-frame clones and lacks some. This table has about 180,000 clones, about four fifths appearing once. V dropped 6 bases and J dropped 2; count of bases not matched to a gene: 5. This CDR3 has 14 amino acids. Germline CDR1 is LNHNV and CDR2 is YYDKDF (reference sequence). Of note for this clone: Its cognate antigen is unknown.

The source is a woman younger than 45 in good health and CMV-seronegative. This chain uses TRBV15 with TRBJ1-2; 8 bases agree with TRBD1. The sequenced material came from PBMCs. The CDR3 DNA reads as TGTGCCACCAGTGACAGGGGTTTGAACTATGGCTACACCTTC. Translation gives CATSDRGLNYGYTF.